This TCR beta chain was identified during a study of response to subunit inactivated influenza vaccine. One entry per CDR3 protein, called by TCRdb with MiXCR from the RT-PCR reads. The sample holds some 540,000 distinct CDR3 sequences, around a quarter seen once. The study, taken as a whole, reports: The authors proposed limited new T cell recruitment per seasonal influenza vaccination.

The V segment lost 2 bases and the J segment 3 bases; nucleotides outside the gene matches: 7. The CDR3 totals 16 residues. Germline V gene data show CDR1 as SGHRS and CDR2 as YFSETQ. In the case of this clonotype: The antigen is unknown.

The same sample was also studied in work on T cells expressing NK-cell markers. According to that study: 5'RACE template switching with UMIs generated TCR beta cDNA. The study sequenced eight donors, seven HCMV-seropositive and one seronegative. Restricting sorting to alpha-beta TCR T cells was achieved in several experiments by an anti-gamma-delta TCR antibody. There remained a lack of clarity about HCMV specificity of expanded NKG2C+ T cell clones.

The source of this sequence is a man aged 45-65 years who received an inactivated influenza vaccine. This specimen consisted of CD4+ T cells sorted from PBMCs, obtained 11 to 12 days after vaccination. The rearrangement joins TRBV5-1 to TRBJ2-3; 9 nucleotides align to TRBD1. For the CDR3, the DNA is TGCGCCAGCAGCTTCGGCGGGACAGGGCGGACAGATACGCAGTATTTT. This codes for CASSFGGTGRTDTQYF.